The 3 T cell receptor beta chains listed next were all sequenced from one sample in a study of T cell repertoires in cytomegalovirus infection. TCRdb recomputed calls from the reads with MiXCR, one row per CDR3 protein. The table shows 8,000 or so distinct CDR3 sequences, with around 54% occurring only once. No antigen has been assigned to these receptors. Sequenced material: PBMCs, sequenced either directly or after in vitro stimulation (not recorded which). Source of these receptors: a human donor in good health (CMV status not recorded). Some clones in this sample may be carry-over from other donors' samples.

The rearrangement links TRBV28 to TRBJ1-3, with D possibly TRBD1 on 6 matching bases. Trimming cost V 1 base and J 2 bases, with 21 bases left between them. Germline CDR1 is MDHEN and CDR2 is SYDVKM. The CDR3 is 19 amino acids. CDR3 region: CASSLLRPRMGTPGNTIYF. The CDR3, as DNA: TGTGCCAGCAGTTTATTGAGGCCGCGGATGGGGACACCTGGAAACACCATATATTTT.

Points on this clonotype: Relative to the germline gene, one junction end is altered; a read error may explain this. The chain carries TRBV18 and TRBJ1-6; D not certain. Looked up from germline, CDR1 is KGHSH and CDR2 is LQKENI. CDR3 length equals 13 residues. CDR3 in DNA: TGTGCCAGATCACCACTAGTGGGTTCACCCCCCCACTTT. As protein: CARSPLVGSPPHF.

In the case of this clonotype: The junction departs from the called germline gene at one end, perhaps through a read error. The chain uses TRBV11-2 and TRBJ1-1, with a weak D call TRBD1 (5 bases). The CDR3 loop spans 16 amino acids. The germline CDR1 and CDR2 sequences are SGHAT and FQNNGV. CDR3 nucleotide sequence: TGTTCCAGCAGCTTAGATTCTAGGGGCTCTAACACGGAAGCTTTCTTT. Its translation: CSSSLDSRGSNTEAFF.